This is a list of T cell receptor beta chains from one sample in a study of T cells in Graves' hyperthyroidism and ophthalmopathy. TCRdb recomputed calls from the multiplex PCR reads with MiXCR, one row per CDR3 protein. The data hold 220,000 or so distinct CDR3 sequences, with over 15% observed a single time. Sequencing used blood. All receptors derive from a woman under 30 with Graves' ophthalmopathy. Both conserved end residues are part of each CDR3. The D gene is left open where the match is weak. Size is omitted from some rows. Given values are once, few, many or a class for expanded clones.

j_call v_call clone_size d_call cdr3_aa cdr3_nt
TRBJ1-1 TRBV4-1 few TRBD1 CASSQGTGDGTEAFF TGCGCCAGCAGCCAAGGAACAGGGGATGGCACTGAAGCTTTCTTT
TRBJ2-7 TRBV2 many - CASRDPGLLSYEQYF TGTGCCAGCAGAGACCCGGGACTCCTCTCCTACGAGCAGTACTTC
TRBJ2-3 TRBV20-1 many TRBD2 CSAASGGGSDTQYF TGCAGTGCTGCTAGCGGGGGGGGGTCAGATACGCAGTATTTT
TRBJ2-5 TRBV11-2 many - CASSFSGGRAQETQYF TGTGCCAGCAGCTTCTCGGGGGGCCGGGCCCAAGAGACCCAGTACTTC
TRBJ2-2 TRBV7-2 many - CASSILSTSATGELFF TGTGCCAGCAGCATACTGTCGACAAGTGCCACCGGGGAGCTGTTTTTT
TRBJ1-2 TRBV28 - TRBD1 CASSSLGTGHYGYTF TGTGCCAGCAGTTCTCTCGGGACAGGGCACTATGGCTACACCTTC
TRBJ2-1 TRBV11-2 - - CASSLFRGPLNEQFF TGTGCCAGCAGCTTATTTCGGGGACCTTTGAATGAGCAGTTCTTC
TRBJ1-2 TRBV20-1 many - CSAREGGGAGGYTF TGCAGTGCTAGGGAAGGGGGGGGCGCCGGGGGCTACACCTTC
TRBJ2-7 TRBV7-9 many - CASSDPDSFYSYEQYF TGTGCCAGCAGCGACCCGGACAGTTTTTACTCCTACGAGCAGTACTTC
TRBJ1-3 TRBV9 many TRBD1 CASSEQGSGNTIYF TGTGCCAGCAGCGAACAGGGGTCTGGAAACACCATATATTTT